Presented here are 17 T cell receptor beta chains from one specimen sequenced in a study of a mutant IDH1 vaccine in newly diagnosed glioma. For these receptors, no antigen is known. Time point defined: week 47, end of study. It was 300 ug of mutant IDH1 20-mer peptide that made up each vaccine dose, given with topical imiquimod. Profiled with immunoSEQ multiplex PCR; TCRdb holds only in-frame clones, not every one. Of fewer than 60,000 clones listed, less than 75% were seen once; the top ten hold about 5%. Specimen: peripheral blood mononuclear cells (PBMCs), collected from a glioma patient whose treatment included an IDH1 peptide vaccine. Every receptor here comes from a man aged 40-50 years with glioma. Some clones in this sample may be carry-over from other donors' samples.

CDR3 loop: CASSPGGSYNSPLHF. In DNA, the CDR3 is TGTGCCAGCAGCCCTGGGGGATCCTATAATTCACCCCTCCACTTT. V usage is TRBV7-8 and J usage is TRBJ1-6; D is possibly TRBD1 (5 bases). CDR1 is SGHVS, CDR2 FQNEAQ, per germline. Between the trimmed V and J ends, which lost 5 bases and 1 base, there was a span of 9 bases. CDR3 size: 15 residues.

The chain is built from TRBV6-6 and TRBJ2-1; 10 bases agree with TRBD2. Losses at the gene ends were 5 bases for V and 6 bases for J; bases not matched to a gene: 10. The germline V gene has CDR1 MNHNY and CDR2 SVGAGI (reference sequence). The CDR3 loop spans 16 amino acids. As DNA, the CDR3 is TGTGCCAGCAGTCGCCTAGCGGGGGTGGGGGCCAATGAGCAGTTCTTC. Encoded protein: CASSRLAGVGANEQFF.

This clone came up a few times. The V call is TRBV5-1, the J call TRBJ1-6; weak D call: TRBD1 (6 bases). This CDR3 comprises 15 residues. Germline CDR1 reads SGHRS; CDR2 reads YFSETQ. V lost 3 bases to trimming and J lost 7 bases, with 14 bases between them. The CDR3 nucleotides read TGCGCCAGCAGCTATCCGGACAGAGGGAATTCACCCCTCCACTTT. This gives the protein CASSYPDRGNSPLHF.

The V and J genes are TRBV5-1 and TRBJ1-1; possible D gene TRBD1, 5 bases. The CDR3 loop spans 15 amino acids. V lost 7 bases and J lost 0, with 16 bases in between. CDR1 and CDR2 from the germline V gene are SGHRS and YFSETQ. As DNA, the CDR3 is TGCGCCAGCGCTATCTCAGGGACGGTGAACACTGAAGCTTTCTTT. It yields the protein CASAISGTVNTEAFF.

The genes are TRBV7-2 and TRBJ1-6; 8 bases fit TRBD1. Germline V lookup: CDR1 SGHTA, CDR2 FQGNSA. Unmatched junction bases numbered 8, after V lost 0 bases and J lost 10 bases. The CDR3 consists of 16 residues. CDR3 amino acids: CASSLAETGVGSPLHF. The CDR3, as DNA: TGTGCCAGCAGCTTAGCAGAGACAGGGGTCGGATCACCCCTCCACTTT.

V is TRBV7-9 and J is TRBJ1-1; a weak D match, TRBD1 (6 bases). The CDR3 extends over 16 amino acids. The V end lost 6 bases, the J end lost 0 bases, and 17 bases lay between the germline ends. In germline, CDR1 is SEHNR, CDR2 FQNEAQ (reference sequence). The CDR3 protein is CASRDPGQPMNTEAFF. In DNA, the CDR3 is TGTGCCAGCAGGGACCCGGGACAACCAATGAACACTGAAGCTTTCTTT.

CDR3 protein: CASSHEGAAKNIQYF. Here the CDR3 DNA reads TGTGCCAGCAGTCATGAGGGGGCGGCCAAAAACATTCAGTACTTC. V usage is TRBV6-6 and J usage is TRBJ2-4; TRBD1 matches 7 bases. Germline-derived CDR1 and CDR2 are MNHNY and SVGAGI (reference sequence). J was trimmed by 1 base and V by 5 bases; bases with no gene match: 5. CDR3 length: 15 residues.

The chain combines TRBV6-5 with TRBJ1-4; D gene uncertain. Germline CDR1 and CDR2: MNHEY and SVGAGI. With 6 bases removed from V and 4 bases from J, the gap between germline ends came to 6 bases. CDR3 size: 12 residues. The CDR3 sequence is CASSRGNEKLFF. The CDR3 nucleotides are TGTGCCAGCAGCCGGGGTAATGAAAAACTGTTTTTT.

The chain couples TRBV5-5 to TRBJ1-5; TRBD1 might be the D (5 bases). The CDR3 totals 15 residues. Per germline, CDR1 SGHKS and CDR2 YYEKEE (reference sequence). Between the trimmed V and J ends, which lost 4 bases and 11 bases, there was a span of 22 bases. CDR3 sequence (DNA): TGTGCCAGCAGCGGCGGCGGGACTGGGGCTTTGGCCCAGCATTTT. It specifies CASSGGGTGALAQHF.

The chain carries TRBV19 and TRBJ2-7; 8 bases align to TRBD1. Germline V gene data show CDR1 as LNHDA and CDR2 as SQIVND (reference sequence). V lost 5 bases and J lost 1; bases outside the gene matches: 4. The CDR3 is 14 amino acids. The CDR3 coding sequence is TGTGCCAGTAGTTTAGGACAGGGTTCCTACGAGCAGTACTTC. Translating gives CASSLGQGSYEQYF.

The chain links TRBV5-1 to TRBJ2-2; 8 bases map to TRBD1. Germline trimming cut 6 bases from V and 0 bases from J; bases unmatched to any gene: 1. Germline CDR1 reads SGHRS; CDR2 reads YFSETQ. The CDR3 is 14 residues long. The CDR3 DNA is TGCGCCAGCACGACAGGGGCGAACACCGGGGAGCTGTTTTTT. Protein: CASTTGANTGELFF.

The chain links TRBV5-1 to TRBJ1-2; D might be TRBD1 (6 bases). The CDR3 contains 15 residues. Trimming took 0 bases from V and 4 from J, leaving 13 bases between them. Germline V CDR1 and CDR2: SGHRS, YFSETQ. CDR3 sequence: CASSLVQGSLYGYTF. The CDR3 DNA follows: TGCGCCAGCAGCTTGGTTCAGGGGTCCCTCTATGGCTACACCTTC.

This rearrangement joins TRBV5-1 to TRBJ1-6; perhaps TRBD1 as D (6 bases). The CDR3 totals 15 residues. Between the trimmed V and J ends, which lost 3 bases and 15 bases, there was a span of 22 bases. Germline V gene sequence: CDR1 SGHRS, CDR2 YFSETQ. The CDR3 nucleotides read TGCGCCAGCAGCTCTCTGGGGACATCGCCAGCGAACCTCCACTTT. Residues: CASSSLGTSPANLHF.

CDR3 nucleotides: TGTGCCTCCCAGGGGCCCCAGAACACTGAAGCTTTCTTT. This translates into CASQGPQNTEAFF. The chain is built from TRBV30 and TRBJ1-1, with D tentatively TRBD1 (6 bases). Trimming removed 7 bases from V and 1 base from J, with 13 bases in between. The germline V gene encodes CDR1 GTSNPN and CDR2 SVGIG (reference sequence). This CDR3 has 13 amino acids.

The rearrangement uses TRBV28 and TRBJ1-4; the D is unclear. The CDR3 is 11 residues long. Trimming removed 4 bases at V and 7 bases at J, with 4 bases between. Germline loops: CDR1 MDHEN, CDR2 SYDVKM. CDR3 loop: CASSYGEKLFF. DNA for the CDR3: TGTGCCAGCAGTTACGGTGAAAAACTGTTTTTT. Supplemented by reference TRBV28 and TRBJ1-4, the full variable domain reads DVKVTQSSRYLVKRTGEKVFLECVQDMDHENMFWYRQDPGLGLRLIYFSYDVKMKEKGDIPEGYSVSREKKERFSLILESASTNQTSMYLCASSYGEKLFFGSGTQLSVL.

The rearrangement links TRBV5-4 to TRBJ2-3; 14 positions match TRBD2. This CDR3 has 17 amino acids. Germline CDR1 SGHNT, CDR2 YYREEE (reference sequence). V lost 4 bases, J lost 5 bases, and 9 bases stayed unmatched. CDR3 in DNA: TGTGCCAGCAGCCCGACCCTGACTAGCGGGGGGGAAGATACGCAGTATTTT. Protein: CASSPTLTSGGEDTQYF.

This clone has a single count. The chain couples TRBV5-1 to TRBJ1-2; D may be TRBD1 (6 bases). The CDR3 consists of 15 residues. CDR1 and CDR2 from the germline V gene are SGHRS and YFSETQ. V lost 4 bases and J lost 2, with 15 bases in between. CDR3 sequence reads: CASSAGGGQNYGYTF. DNA of the CDR3: TGCGCCAGCAGCGCGGGGGGGGGCCAAAACTATGGCTACACCTTC.